The clone carrying this TCR beta chain was detected only once. Its antigen is not known. This specimen comes from a study of human T cells and chemical hapten exposure. Time point in this sample: pre-sensitization, week 0. Stated treatment: therapeutic diphenylcyclopropenone sensitization with weekly scalp DPC. There are 14 residues in the CDR3. Germline V lookup: CDR1 MDHEN, CDR2 SYDVKM. The ends were cut back, 8 bases at V and 3 bases at J, with 15 bases in the middle. Each CDR3 protein is one row after TCRdb ran MiXCR on the RACE reads. The data contain about 110,000 distinct CDR3 sequences, roughly 12% of them singletons. General study results and limits: Expanded TCRs showed more large CDR3 clusters than pre-sensitization or healthy control sets.

V gene TRBV28 combines with J gene TRBJ2-3; possible D gene TRBD2, 7 bases. The TCR comes from a woman in her forties or fifties with alopecia areata. Some clones in this sample may be carry-over from other donors' samples. Specimen: whole blood, collected in connection with sensitization to the hapten diphenylcyclopropenone (DPC). The CDR3 coding sequence is TGTGCCAGCGAGGGGGGGGTTAGGACAGATACGCAGTATTTT. Protein: CASEGGVRTDTQYF.